The 24 T cell receptor beta chains below all came from one sample that was sequenced in a study of T-cell reconstitution after alpha-beta-depleted transplantation in children (dated by TCRdb to the mid-2010s). Receptor libraries were prepared by PCR. TCRdb records Illumina HiSeq 2500 as the sequencer. TCR library preparation used molecular barcoding, with unique molecular identifiers applied to normalize quantification of the TCRbeta repertoire. Using fastp at Q25 and MiXCR, TCRdb reprocessed the public reads and kept productive beta chains. Duplicate CDR3 protein sequences are folded into a single record with the most common DNA and genes. The sample table lists 200,000 to 250,000 distinct CDR3 sequences, more than 20% of them with a count of one. Roughly 2.7% of the sample belongs to the ten largest clones. In light of the paper, this sample's treatment or condition label describes: allogeneic hematopoietic cell transplantation with graft depleted of TCRalphabeta T cells and CD19 B cells.

Source: PBMCs, taken before TCRalphabeta/CD19-depleted stem cell transplant. Source of these receptors: a girl aged 2-9 years with Fanconi anemia, due to receive a stem cell transplant.

In this sample, this clonotype turned up once. This chain connects TRBV20-1 to TRBJ2-6, with D uncertain. In germline, CDR1 is DFQATT, CDR2 SNEGSKA (reference sequence). V was shortened by 3 bases and J by 0 bases, with 12 bases between the two germline ends. This CDR3 is built from 16 residues. CDR3 region: CSASSYGNSGANVLTF. Here the CDR3 DNA reads TGCAGTGCTAGTAGTTACGGTAACTCTGGGGCCAACGTCCTGACTTTC.

This clonotype was detected ten times or more. The chain carries TRBV15 and TRBJ2-7; TRBD2 matches at 15 bases. V dropped 0 bases and J dropped 6; count of bases not matched to a gene: 12. CDR1 and CDR2 (germline): LNHNV, YYDKDF (reference sequence). This CDR3 spans 19 amino acids. The CDR3 DNA reads as TGTGCCACCAGCAGAGATATTGGGACTAGCGGGAGGTCGGGTACCGAGCAGTACTTC. Its protein is CATSRDIGTSGRSGTEQYF.

On this clonotype itself: Possible read error: a much larger clone is one base away. A read error is likely, as this CDR3 ends without the conserved phenylalanine or tryptophan. The chain uses TRBV20-1 and TRBJ1-5, with 7 positions matching TRBD1. The V and J ends lost 4 bases and 6 bases, in that order; junction bases with no gene match: 3. CDR1 DFQATT and CDR2 SNEGSKA come from the germline V gene (reference sequence). There are 12 residues in the CDR3. The CDR3 sequence is CSATTGAQPQHS. CDR3 in DNA: TGCAGTGCTACCACAGGGGCTCAGCCCCAGCATTCT.

This clonotype was detected ten times or more. The CDR3: CSVVPPTYYGYTF. In DNA, the CDR3 is TGCAGCGTTGTCCCCCCGACTTACTATGGCTACACCTTC. V and J are TRBV29-1 and TRBJ1-2; D is uncertain. CDR3 length: 13 amino acids. Germline-derived CDR1 and CDR2 are SQVTM and ANQGSEA. Trimming removed 4 bases from V and 3 bases from J, with 12 bases in between. Drawing the rest from reference TRBV29-1 and TRBJ1-2, the complete variable domain is SAVISQKPSRDICQRGTSLTIQCQVDSQVTMMFWYRQQPGQSLTLIATANQGSEATYESGFVIDKFPISRPNLTFSTLTVSNMSPEDSSIYLCSVVPPTYYGYTFGSGTRLTVV.

This clonotype has at least ten counts. The V gene is TRBV27, the J gene TRBJ2-7; TRBD2 agrees at 8 bases. Germline V CDR1 and CDR2: MNHEY, SMNVEV (reference sequence). V lost 4 bases, J lost 4 bases, and 6 bases stayed unmatched. This CDR3 region has 14 residues. DNA for the CDR3: TGTGCCAGCAGTTCTCGTAGCGGGGAGTACGAGCAGTACTTC. Protein: CASSSRSGEYEQYF.

This clonotype was seen only once. The chain carries TRBV7-9 and TRBJ2-5; D remains ambiguous. Per germline, CDR1 SEHNR and CDR2 FQNEAQ (reference sequence). The ends were cut back, 5 bases at V and 9 bases at J, with 10 bases in the middle. CDR3 length: 11 residues. The CDR3 coding sequence is TGTGCCAGCAGCAACCGGTGGCCCCAGTACTTC. As protein: CASSNRWPQYF.

The chain joins TRBV6-5 to TRBJ1-1; maybe TRBD1 (5 bases). The CDR3 is 17 amino acids. Germline CDR1 is MNHEY and CDR2 is SVGAGI. Trimming took 2 bases from V and 8 from J, leaving 24 bases between them. The CDR3 reads CASSYDLGPLLILEAFF. The CDR3 nucleotides read TGTGCCAGCAGTTACGACCTGGGACCATTACTGATCTTAGAAGCTTTCTTT.

Only a few counts were recorded for this clonotype. The CDR3 DNA is TGTGCCAGCAGTAAAGGGACTAGCGGGAGTTATAGTAACACCGGGGAGCTGTTTTTT. Its protein product is CASSKGTSGSYSNTGELFF. The chain combines TRBV12-3 or TRBV12-4 with TRBJ2-2, with 14 nucleotides matching TRBD2. The CDR3 totals 19 residues. Trimming cost V 5 bases and J 2 bases; bases outside gene matches: 10.

This rearrangement joins TRBV10-1 to TRBJ2-3; 12 bases line up with TRBD2. With 4 bases clipped from V and 8 bases from J, the junction kept 4 bases outside the gene matches. CDR1 WNHNN and CDR2 SYGVQD come from the germline V gene (reference sequence). The CDR3 runs 14 residues. CDR3: CASSASGRASTQYF. As DNA, the CDR3 is TGCGCCAGCAGTGCTAGCGGGAGGGCCTCTACGCAGTATTTT.

This clonotype was found a few times. The rearrangement uses TRBV20-1 and TRBJ2-5; tentative D call: TRBD1 (7 bases). Looked up from germline, CDR1 is DFQATT and CDR2 is SNEGSKA (reference sequence). The V end was cut by 5 bases, the J end by 2 bases, with 9 bases between. The CDR3 contains 12 residues. This CDR3 is CSAQGGQETQYF. CDR3 sequence (DNA): TGCAGTGCTCAGGGGGGTCAAGAGACCCAGTACTTC.

As to this clonotype: Since a much larger clone is just one base distant, this may be a read error. The chain links TRBV20-1 to TRBJ1-1; D uncertain. The CDR3 extends over 12 amino acids. Per germline, CDR1 DFQATT and CDR2 SNEGSKA (reference sequence). V lost 2 bases and J lost 1, with 5 bases in between. The CDR3 reads CSARQQNTEAFF. The DNA of the CDR3 is TGCAGTGCTAGACAGCAGAACACTGAAGCTTTCTTT.

The gene calls are TRBV6-5 and TRBJ1-2; D remains ambiguous. CDR1 and CDR2 (germline): MNHEY, SVGAGI. The CDR3 runs to 14 residues. The ends were cut back, 4 bases at V and 2 bases at J, with 11 bases in the middle. For the CDR3, the DNA is TGTGCCAGCAGTTTAGGAGCGAAGAACTATGGCTACACCTTC. Its translation is CASSLGAKNYGYTF.

This clonotype was observed many times. The rearrangement uses TRBV12-3 or TRBV12-4 and TRBJ1-3, with no clear D. The CDR3 sequence is 14 residues long. V was trimmed by 3 bases and J by 4 bases, leaving 10 bases between them. The CDR3 region has the DNA TGTGCCAGCAGTTTCGCGGGAGCCGGAAACACCATATATTTT. It yields the protein CASSFAGAGNTIYF.

This clonotype was seen more than once but under ten times. V is TRBV28 and J is TRBJ1-2; the D gene is possibly TRBD1 (5 bases). V lost 2 bases and J 2 bases, leaving 15 bases between the germline ends. The CDR3 length is 16 residues. Germline V gene data show CDR1 as MDHEN and CDR2 as SYDVKM. In DNA, the CDR3 is TGTGCCAGCAGTTTACGGGGGGTGCCATCCAACTATGGCTACACCTTC. This sequence encodes CASSLRGVPSNYGYTF.

The chain combines TRBV20-1 with TRBJ2-5; D may match TRBD1 or TRBD2 (5 bases each). Germline V gives CDR1 DFQATT, CDR2 SNEGSKA (reference sequence). The CDR3 has 12 residues. The CDR3 protein is CGFWDRQETQYF. DNA for the CDR3: TGCGGTTTTTGGGACCGCCAAGAGACCCAGTACTTC.

This clonotype was found once. This chain joins TRBV20-1 and TRBJ2-7; no firm D call. The V gene's germline CDR1 is DFQATT and CDR2 SNEGSKA (reference sequence). Deletions cut 6 bases from V and 2 bases from J, with 17 bases between. The CDR3 consists of 14 residues. CDR3 loop: CSAITAERPYEQYF. DNA for the CDR3: TGCAGTGCCATTACTGCAGAGAGACCCTACGAGCAGTACTTC.

This clonotype has more than one count but fewer than ten. The chain has TRBV5-1 and TRBJ2-7, with a weak D call TRBD2 (6 bases). Looked up from germline, CDR1 is SGHRS and CDR2 is YFSETQ. This CDR3 contains 16 residues. The ends were cut back, 0 bases at V and 3 bases at J, with 16 bases in the middle. CDR3 amino acids: CASSLGRLGVDYEQYF. In DNA, the CDR3 is TGCGCCAGCAGCTTGGGGAGACTAGGAGTGGACTACGAGCAGTACTTC. The whole variable domain, filled in from reference TRBV5-1 and TRBJ2-7, reads KAGVTQTPRYLIKTRGQQVTLSCSPISGHRSVSWYQQTPGQGLQFLFEYFSETQRNKGNFPGRFSGRQFSNSRSEMNVSTLELGDSALYLCASSLGRLGVDYEQYFGPGTRLTVT.

This clonotype was seen more than once but under ten times. The junction differs from germline at one of its ends, possibly a read error. The DNA for the CDR3 is TGCTGTGCTAGCCACCGACAGGGGGGATTGGGGGAGACCCAGTACTTC. Protein product: CCASHRQGGLGETQYF. The V and J genes are TRBV20-1 and TRBJ2-5; TRBD1 matches 9 bases. CDR3 length: 16 amino acids. Germline V gene lookup returns CDR1 DFQATT and CDR2 SNEGSKA (reference sequence).

This clonotype was observed many times. V usage is TRBV20-1 and J usage is TRBJ1-4; D is ambiguous. V was pared by 4 bases and J by 6 bases, with 9 bases between. The CDR3 totals 12 residues. Looked up from germline, CDR1 is DFQATT and CDR2 is SNEGSKA (reference sequence). The CDR3: CSAKVLDEKLFF. CDR3 nucleotide sequence: TGCAGTGCTAAAGTTCTGGATGAAAAACTGTTTTTT.

The V and J genes are TRBV2 and TRBJ2-3; no clear D. Germline CDR1 SNHLY, CDR2 FYNNEI. This CDR3 comprises 12 residues. The V and J ends lost 3 bases and 9 bases respectively, with 10 bases between them. This CDR3 reads CASSEGYTTQYF. CDR3 sequence (DNA): TGTGCCAGCAGTGAGGGCTATACCACGCAGTATTTT.

The chain combines TRBV20-1 with TRBJ2-5; tentatively, D is TRBD2 (5 bases). With 3 bases removed from V and 4 bases from J, the gap between germline ends came to 9 bases. The CDR3 covers 12 residues. Germline V gives CDR1 DFQATT, CDR2 SNEGSKA (reference sequence). The CDR3 is CSASPSSETQYF. CDR3 DNA: TGCAGTGCTAGCCCTAGCTCAGAGACCCAGTACTTC.

In its sample, this clonotype was seen many times. The J gene is TRBJ2-5, the V gene TRBV25-1, with 8 bases lining up with TRBD2. Trimming cost V 3 bases and J 3 bases; bases outside gene matches: 3. Germline values: CDR1 MGHDK, CDR2 SYGVNS. The CDR3 runs to 14 residues. The CDR3 protein is CASSDSGAEETQYF. The CDR3 coding sequence is TGTGCCAGCAGTGATAGCGGGGCAGAAGAGACCCAGTACTTC.

V is TRBV7-6 and J is TRBJ2-5; D perhaps matches TRBD2 (5 bases). Germline CDR1 SGHVS, CDR2 FNYEAQ. There are 16 residues in the CDR3. V was trimmed by 5 bases and J by 4 bases, leaving 20 bases between them. CDR3 loop: CASSLLGDLGAETQYF. The CDR3 DNA reads TGTGCCAGCAGCCTGTTGGGAGACCTAGGAGCAGAGACCCAGTACTTC. The whole variable domain, remainder taken from reference TRBV7-6 and TRBJ2-5, is GAGVSQSPRYKVTKRGQDVALRCDPISGHVSLYWYRQALGQGPEFLTYFNYEAQQDKSGLPNDRFSAERPEGSISTLTIQRTEQRDSAMYRCASSLLGDLGAETQYFGPGTRLLVL.

At least ten counts were recorded for this clonotype. The V and J genes are TRBV7-2 and TRBJ2-1; TRBD2 matches 8 bases. CDR1 and CDR2 from the germline V gene are SGHTA and FQGNSA. This CDR3 is 13 amino acids long. V trimming: 4 bases; J trimming: 7 bases; junction bases outside the gene matches: 3. The CDR3 reads CASSWGLGNEQFF. The CDR3 region has the DNA TGTGCCAGCAGCTGGGGACTAGGTAATGAGCAGTTCTTC.